This entry lists 10 T cell receptor beta chains sequenced from one sample in a study of CD8 T cells in ankylosing spondylitis (TCRdb year 2017). Study-wide conclusions, independent of this receptor: A TCR beta motif made up of several highly homologous amino acid variants appeared to be characteristic of blood from ankylosing spondylitis patients.

The library was prepared using 5' RACE. Sequencing relied on an Illumina HiSeq 2500. TCRdb's own reprocessing of the public reads used fastp at Q25 and MiXCR and kept productive beta chains. Each CDR3 protein gets just one entry, which takes the most common genes and DNA from the rows behind it. The sample yields more than 100,000 distinct CDR3 sequences; 17% were counted once. The biggest ten clones account for 30% to 35% of the sample. Antigens of these TCRs are unknown. Input material: blood, either unsorted or a sorted T cell fraction (not recorded which). These receptors all come from a male donor with ankylosing spondylitis.

This CDR3 reads CASSVVASDYNEQFF. CDR3 DNA sequence: TGTGCCAGCAGCGTAGTGGCTAGCGACTACAATGAGCAGTTCTTC. The rearrangement uses TRBV9 and TRBJ2-1; TRBD2 is a possible D gene (6 bases). V gave up 0 bases and J gave up 3 bases, with 10 bases separating them. Germline V gene sequence: CDR1 SGDLS, CDR2 YYNGEE. The CDR3 loop spans 15 amino acids.

The chain employs TRBV4-2 and TRBJ2-1; 11 nucleotides match TRBD2. CDR3 length: 18 residues. The trim removed 4 bases at V and 6 bases at J, leaving 14 bases unmatched. Looked up from germline, CDR1 is LGHNA and CDR2 is YNFKEQ. CDR3 nucleotide sequence: TGTGCCAGCAGCCCCTGGACAGGGCTAGCGGGAGGACGCAATGAGCAGTTCTTC. Translating gives CASSPWTGLAGGRNEQFF.

This clonotype occurred a few times. CDR3 nucleotides: TGTGCCAGCAGAACCGGGACAGGGGGCGGCTACGAGCAGTACTTC. Residues: CASRTGTGGGYEQYF. The chain is built from TRBV2 and TRBJ2-7; TRBD1 matches at 12 bases. CDR1 SNHLY and CDR2 FYNNEI come from the germline V gene. This CDR3 comprises 15 residues. J gave up 3 bases and V 6 bases, and 6 bases lay outside the gene matches.

This clonotype was counted a few times. The chain has TRBV20-1 and TRBJ2-7; the D gene is possibly TRBD2 (6 bases). This CDR3 has 13 residues. V was cut by 1 base and J by 3 bases, with 10 bases left in between. CDR1 is DFQATT and CDR2 is SNEGSKA in the germline V gene (reference sequence). Here the CDR3 DNA reads TGCAGTGCTAGAGCCCCCGGGAGCTACGAGCAGTACTTC. Translating gives CSARAPGSYEQYF.

This clonotype was counted between two and nine times. The J gene is TRBJ1-2, the V gene TRBV28; a possible D gene is TRBD1 (5 bases). V was clipped by 11 bases and J by 8 bases, with 18 bases between them. This CDR3 has 12 residues. Germline loops: CDR1 MDHEN, CDR2 SYDVKM. The DNA of the CDR3 is TGTGCCTCACACCCACGGGGGTACGGCTACACCTTC. Protein sequence: CASHPRGYGYTF.

This clonotype was counted between two and nine times. The chain recombines TRBV10-3 with TRBJ2-5; D possibly corresponds to TRBD1 (6 bases). The CDR3 consists of 13 residues. Trimming pared 2 bases from V and 2 bases from J, leaving 6 bases between. Germline V lookup: CDR1 ENHRY, CDR2 SYGVKD. The CDR3 DNA reads TGTGCCATCAGTGAGGACAGGCAAGAGACCCAGTACTTC. Encoded protein: CAISEDRQETQYF.

The genes are TRBV29-1 and TRBJ2-1, with 11 positions matching TRBD2. The CDR3 is 15 residues long. Germline lookup yields CDR1 SQVTM and CDR2 ANQGSEA. The V gene end was trimmed by 4 bases and the J gene end by 2 bases; junction bases not matched to a gene: 4. For the CDR3, the DNA is TGCAGCGTTGGAAGTAGCGGGAGGGCCTACAATGAGCAGTTCTTC. Translation gives CSVGSSGRAYNEQFF.

This clonotype came up a few times. The chain has TRBV4-3 and TRBJ1-6, with 7 bases lining up with TRBD1. Germline V gene lookup returns CDR1 LGHNA and CDR2 YSLEER. With V trimmed by 2 bases and J by 10 bases, 5 bases remained unmatched. The CDR3 has 14 residues. The CDR3 DNA is TGCGCCAGCAGCCAAACGACAGGGACCTCACCCCTCCACTTT. Amino acid sequence: CASSQTTGTSPLHF.

Many counts were recorded for this clonotype. The chain uses TRBV29-1 and TRBJ1-1; D perhaps matches TRBD1 (6 bases). CDR1 and CDR2 (germline): SQVTM, ANQGSEA. This CDR3 has 13 amino acids. The V gene lost 4 bases and the J gene lost 2 bases, with 11 bases spanning the gap. The CDR3 loop is CSVGRTDNTEAFF. The CDR3 DNA reads as TGCAGCGTTGGGCGGACAGATAACACTGAAGCTTTCTTT.

The chain recombines TRBV4-1 with TRBJ1-2; D uncertain. The CDR3 has 15 amino acids. Germline-derived CDR1 and CDR2 are MGHRA and YSYEKL. V lost 0 bases, J lost 8 bases, and 16 bases lay in between. DNA for the CDR3: TGCGCCAGCAGCCAAGAGGGAAAAGTTGAGGTGGGCTACACCTTC. Its protein is CASSQEGKVEVGYTF.